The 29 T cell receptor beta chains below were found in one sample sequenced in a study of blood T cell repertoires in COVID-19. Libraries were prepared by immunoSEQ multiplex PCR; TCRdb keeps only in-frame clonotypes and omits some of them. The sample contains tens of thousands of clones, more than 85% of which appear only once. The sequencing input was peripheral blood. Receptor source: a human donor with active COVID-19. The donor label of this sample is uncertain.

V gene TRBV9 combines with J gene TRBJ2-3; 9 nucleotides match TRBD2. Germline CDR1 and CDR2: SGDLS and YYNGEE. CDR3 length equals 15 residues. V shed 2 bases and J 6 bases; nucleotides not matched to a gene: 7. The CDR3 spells CASSVLGTSRDTQYF. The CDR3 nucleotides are TGTGCCAGCAGCGTCCTCGGGACTAGCCGCGATACGCAGTATTTT.

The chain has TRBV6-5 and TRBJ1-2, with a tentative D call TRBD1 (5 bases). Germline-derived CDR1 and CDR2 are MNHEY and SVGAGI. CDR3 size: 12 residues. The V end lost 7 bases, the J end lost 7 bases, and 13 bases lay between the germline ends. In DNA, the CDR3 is TGTGCCAGCAAGCTGGACAACGGTGGCTACACCTTC. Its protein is CASKLDNGGYTF.

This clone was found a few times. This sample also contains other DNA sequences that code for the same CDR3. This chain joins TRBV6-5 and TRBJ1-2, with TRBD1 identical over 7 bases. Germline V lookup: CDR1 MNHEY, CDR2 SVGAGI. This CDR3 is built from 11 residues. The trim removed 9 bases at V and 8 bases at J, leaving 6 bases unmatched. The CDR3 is CASIQGFGYTF. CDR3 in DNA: TGTGCCAGTATACAGGGGTTCGGCTACACCTTC.

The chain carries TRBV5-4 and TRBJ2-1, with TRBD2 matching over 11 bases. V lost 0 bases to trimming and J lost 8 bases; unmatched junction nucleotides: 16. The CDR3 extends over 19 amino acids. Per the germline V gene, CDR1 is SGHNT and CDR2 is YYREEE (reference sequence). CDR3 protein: CASSLGKTSGKIAGDEQFF. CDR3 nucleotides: TGTGCCAGCAGCTTGGGGAAGACTAGCGGGAAAATAGCGGGGGATGAGCAGTTCTTC.

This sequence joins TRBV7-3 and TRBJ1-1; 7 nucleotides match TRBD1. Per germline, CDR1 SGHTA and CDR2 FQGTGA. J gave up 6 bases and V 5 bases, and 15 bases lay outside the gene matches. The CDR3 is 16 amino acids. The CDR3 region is CASSPNRGLGSSEAFF. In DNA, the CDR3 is TGTGCCAGCAGCCCTAACAGGGGCCTAGGTAGCTCTGAAGCTTTCTTT.

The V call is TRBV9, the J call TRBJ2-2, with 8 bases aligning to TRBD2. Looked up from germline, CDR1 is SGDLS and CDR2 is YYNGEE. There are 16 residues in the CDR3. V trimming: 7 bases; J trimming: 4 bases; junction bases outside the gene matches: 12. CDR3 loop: CASQPAGGPSTGELFF. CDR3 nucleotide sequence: TGTGCCAGCCAACCTGCGGGGGGACCGAGCACCGGGGAGCTGTTTTTT. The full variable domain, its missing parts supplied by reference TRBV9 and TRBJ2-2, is DSGVTQTPKHLITATGQRVTLRCSPRSGDLSVYWYQQSLDQGLQFLIQYYNGEERAKGNILERFSAQQFPDLHSELNLSSLELGDSALYFCASQPAGGPSTGELFFGEGSRLTVL.

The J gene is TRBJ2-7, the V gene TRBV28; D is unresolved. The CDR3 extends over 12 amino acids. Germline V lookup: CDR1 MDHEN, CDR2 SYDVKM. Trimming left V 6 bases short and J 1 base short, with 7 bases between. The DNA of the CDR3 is TGTGCCAGCAGCCCTCGGTCCTACGAGCAGTACTTC. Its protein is CASSPRSYEQYF.

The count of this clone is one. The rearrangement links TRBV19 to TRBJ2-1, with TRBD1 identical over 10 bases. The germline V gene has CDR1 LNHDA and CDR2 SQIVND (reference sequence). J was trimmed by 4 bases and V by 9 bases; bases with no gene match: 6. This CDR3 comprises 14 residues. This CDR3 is CASSWGQGYNEQFF. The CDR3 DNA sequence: TGTGCCAGCTCCTGGGGACAGGGGTACAATGAGCAGTTCTTC.

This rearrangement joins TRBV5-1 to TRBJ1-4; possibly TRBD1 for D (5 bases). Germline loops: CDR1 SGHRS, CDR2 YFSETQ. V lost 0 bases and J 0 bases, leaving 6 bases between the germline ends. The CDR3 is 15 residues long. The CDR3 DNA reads TGCGCCAGCAGCTTGGGGGGCGCAACTAATGAAAAACTGTTTTTT. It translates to CASSLGGATNEKLFF.

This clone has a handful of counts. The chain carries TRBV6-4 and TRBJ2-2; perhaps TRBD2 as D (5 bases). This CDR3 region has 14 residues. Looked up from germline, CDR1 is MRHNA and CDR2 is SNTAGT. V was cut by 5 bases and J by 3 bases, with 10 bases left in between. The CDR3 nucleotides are TGTGCCAGCAGTAGAGGGCTGGACACCGGGGAGCTGTTTTTT. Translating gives CASSRGLDTGELFF.

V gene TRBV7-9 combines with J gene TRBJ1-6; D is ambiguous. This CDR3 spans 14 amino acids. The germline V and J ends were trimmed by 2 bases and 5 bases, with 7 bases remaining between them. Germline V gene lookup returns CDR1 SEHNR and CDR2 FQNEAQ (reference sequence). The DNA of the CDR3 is TGTGCCAGCAGCTTATTTGGAGATAATTCACCCCTCCACTTT. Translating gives CASSLFGDNSPLHF.

CDR3 sequence reads: CASSGGGASGGLSNEQFF. The CDR3 coding sequence is TGCGCCAGCAGTGGGGGAGGGGCTAGCGGGGGGTTATCCAATGAGCAGTTCTTC. The chain couples TRBV10-2 to TRBJ2-1; 11 nucleotides match TRBD2. The length of the CDR3 is 18 residues. Germline CDR1 is WSHSY and CDR2 is SAAADI. V was pared by 4 bases and J by 6 bases, with 14 bases of the junction left unmatched.

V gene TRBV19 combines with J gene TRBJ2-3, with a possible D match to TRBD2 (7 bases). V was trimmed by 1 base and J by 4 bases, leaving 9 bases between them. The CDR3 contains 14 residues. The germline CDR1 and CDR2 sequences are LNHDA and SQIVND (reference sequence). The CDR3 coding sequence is TGTGCCAGTAGTATAGGGGGGGGCCCAGATACGCAGTATTTT. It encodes CASSIGGGPDTQYF.

The CDR3 spells CASSLSDATNEKLFF. CDR3 DNA sequence: TGTGCCAGCAGCTTGTCAGATGCAACTAATGAAAAACTGTTTTTT. The V call is TRBV11-2, the J call TRBJ1-4; no firm D call. The V end was cut by 3 bases, the J end by 0 bases, with 8 bases between. CDR3 length equals 15 residues. Germline V CDR1 and CDR2: SGHAT, FQNNGV.

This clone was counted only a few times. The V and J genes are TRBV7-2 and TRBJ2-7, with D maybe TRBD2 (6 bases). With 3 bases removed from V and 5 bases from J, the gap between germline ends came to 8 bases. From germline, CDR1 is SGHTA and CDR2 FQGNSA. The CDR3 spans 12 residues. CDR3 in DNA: TGTGCCAGCAGCTTCCCGGGGGACGAGCAGTACTTC. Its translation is CASSFPGDEQYF.

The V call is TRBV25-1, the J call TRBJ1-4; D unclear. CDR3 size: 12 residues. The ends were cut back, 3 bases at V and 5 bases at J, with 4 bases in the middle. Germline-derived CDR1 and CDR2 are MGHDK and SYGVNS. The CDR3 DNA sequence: TGTGCCAGCAGTGAGGAGAATGAAAAACTGTTTTTT. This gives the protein CASSEENEKLFF.

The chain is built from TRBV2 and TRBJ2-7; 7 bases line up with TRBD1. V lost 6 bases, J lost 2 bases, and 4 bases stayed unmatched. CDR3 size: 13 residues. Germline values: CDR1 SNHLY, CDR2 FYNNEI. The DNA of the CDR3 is TGTGCCAGCAGGAGGACAGGTACCTACGAGCAGTACTTC. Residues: CASRRTGTYEQYF.

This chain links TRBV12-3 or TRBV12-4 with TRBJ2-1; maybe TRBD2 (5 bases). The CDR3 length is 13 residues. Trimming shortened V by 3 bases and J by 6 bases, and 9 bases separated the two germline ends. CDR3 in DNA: TGTGCCAGCAGTTTGGCCGGGGTCAATGAGCAGTTCTTC. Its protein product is CASSLAGVNEQFF.

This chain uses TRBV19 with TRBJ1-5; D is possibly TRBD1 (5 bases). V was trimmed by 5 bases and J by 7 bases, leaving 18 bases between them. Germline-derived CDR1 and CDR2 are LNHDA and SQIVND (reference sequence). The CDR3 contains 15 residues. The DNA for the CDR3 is TGTGCCAGTAGTCCTACAGCAGGGTTTTTCCAGCCCCAGCATTTT. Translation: CASSPTAGFFQPQHF. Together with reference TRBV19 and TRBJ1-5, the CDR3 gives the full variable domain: DGGITQSPKYLFRKEGQNVTLSCEQNLNHDAMYWYRQDPGQGLRLIYYSQIVNDFQKGDIAEGYSVSREKKESFPLTVTSAQKNPTAFYLCASSPTAGFFQPQHFGDGTRLSIL.

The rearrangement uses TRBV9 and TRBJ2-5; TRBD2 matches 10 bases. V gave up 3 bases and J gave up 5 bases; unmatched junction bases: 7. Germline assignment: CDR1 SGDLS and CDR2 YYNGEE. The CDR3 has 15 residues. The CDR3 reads CASSATSGLSETQYF. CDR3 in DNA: TGTGCCAGCAGCGCGACTAGCGGGCTGTCGGAGACCCAGTACTTC.

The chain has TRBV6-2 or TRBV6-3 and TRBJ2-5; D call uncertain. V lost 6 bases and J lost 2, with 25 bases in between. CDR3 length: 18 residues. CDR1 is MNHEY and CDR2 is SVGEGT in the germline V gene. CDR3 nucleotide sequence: TGTGCCAGCAGCCGCCTACTTCCCACGGGTGATCTACAAGAGACCCAGTACTTC. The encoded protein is CASSRLLPTGDLQETQYF.

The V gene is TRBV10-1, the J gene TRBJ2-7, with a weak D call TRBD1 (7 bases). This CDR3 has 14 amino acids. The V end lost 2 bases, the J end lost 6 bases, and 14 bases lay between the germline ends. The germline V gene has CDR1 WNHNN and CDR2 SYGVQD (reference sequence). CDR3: CASSEVRGVGEQYF. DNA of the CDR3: TGCGCCAGCAGTGAGGTCAGGGGGGTCGGCGAGCAGTACTTC.

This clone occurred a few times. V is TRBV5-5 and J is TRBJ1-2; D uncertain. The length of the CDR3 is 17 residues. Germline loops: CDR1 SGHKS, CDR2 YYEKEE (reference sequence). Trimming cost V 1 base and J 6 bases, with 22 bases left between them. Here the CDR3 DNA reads TGTGCCAGCAGCTTGAAGGAGGACGGGCACTTGTACCATGGCTACACCTTC. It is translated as CASSLKEDGHLYHGYTF. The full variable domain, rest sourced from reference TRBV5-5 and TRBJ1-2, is DAGVTQSPTHLIKTRGQQVTLRCSPISGHKSVSWYQQVLGQGPQFIFQYYEKEERGRGNFPDRFSARQFPNYSSELNVNALLLGDSALYLCASSLKEDGHLYHGYTFGSGTRLTVV.

The CDR3 region is CASSQVSTEAFF. The CDR3 region has the DNA TGTGCCAGCAGCCAAGTGAGTACTGAAGCTTTCTTT. The chain combines TRBV3-1 (or the pseudogene TRBV3-2) with TRBJ1-1; D not resolved. The germline CDR1 and CDR2 sequences are LGHDT and YNNKEL (reference sequence). There are 12 residues in the CDR3. Trimming took off 1 base at V and 5 bases at J, with 5 bases between the two ends.

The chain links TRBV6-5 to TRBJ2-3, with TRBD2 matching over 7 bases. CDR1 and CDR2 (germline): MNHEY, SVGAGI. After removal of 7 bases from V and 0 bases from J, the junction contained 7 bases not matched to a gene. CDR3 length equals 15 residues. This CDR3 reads CASIKRRGSTDTQYF. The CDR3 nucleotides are TGTGCCAGCATCAAGAGGCGGGGGAGCACAGATACGCAGTATTTT.

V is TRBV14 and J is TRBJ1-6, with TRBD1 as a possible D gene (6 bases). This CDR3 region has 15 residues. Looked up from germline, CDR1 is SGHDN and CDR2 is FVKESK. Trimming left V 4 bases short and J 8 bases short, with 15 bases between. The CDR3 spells CASSRHWTEDSPLHF. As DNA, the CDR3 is TGTGCCAGCAGCCGGCATTGGACAGAAGATTCACCCCTCCACTTT. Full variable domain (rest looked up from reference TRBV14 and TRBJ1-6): EAGVTQFPSHSVIEKGQTVTLRCDPISGHDNLYWYRRVMGKEIKFLLHFVKESKQDESGMPNNRFLAERTGGTYSTLKVQPAELEDSGVYFCASSRHWTEDSPLHFGNGTRLTVT.

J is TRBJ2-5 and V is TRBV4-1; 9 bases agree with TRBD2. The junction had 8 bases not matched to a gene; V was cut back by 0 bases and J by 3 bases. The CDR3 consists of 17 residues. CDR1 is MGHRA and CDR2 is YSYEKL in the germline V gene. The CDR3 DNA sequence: TGCGCCAGCAGCCAAGAAGGTCTAGCGGGATCCGAAGAGACCCAGTACTTC. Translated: CASSQEGLAGSEETQYF.

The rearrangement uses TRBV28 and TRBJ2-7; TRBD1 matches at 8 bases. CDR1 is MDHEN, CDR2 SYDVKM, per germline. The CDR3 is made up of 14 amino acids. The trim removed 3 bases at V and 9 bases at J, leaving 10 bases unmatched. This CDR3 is CASSLGPQGAVQYF. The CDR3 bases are TGTGCCAGCAGTTTGGGTCCGCAGGGGGCCGTGCAGTACTTC.

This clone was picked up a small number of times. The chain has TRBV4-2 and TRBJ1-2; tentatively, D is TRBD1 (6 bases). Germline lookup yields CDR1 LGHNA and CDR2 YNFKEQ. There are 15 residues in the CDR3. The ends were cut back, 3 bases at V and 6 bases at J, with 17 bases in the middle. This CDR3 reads CASSQEAGEINGYTF. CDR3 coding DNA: TGTGCCAGCAGCCAGGAGGCAGGGGAAATTAATGGCTACACCTTC.